This T cell receptor beta chain appears in the sequencing data of a study of T cells in Graves' hyperthyroidism and ophthalmopathy. This CDR3 is 13 amino acids long. Germline V lookup: CDR1 WNHNN, CDR2 SYGVQD (reference sequence). V was trimmed by 6 bases and J by 8 bases, leaving 14 bases between them. General study results and limits: Among clonotypes expanded in thyroid above 0.001, most were also found in blood. The model identified upcoming ophthalmopathy a median approximately 6.4 months ahead of onset.

Hyperthyroidism patients were newly diagnosed, had disease duration under 2 months, and were aged 18 to 65 years. PBMCs came from 9 to 10 ml fresh peripheral blood. TCR beta CDR3 regions were amplified from RNA transcripts. The HTBI primer set drove a first-round RT-PCR of the TCR CDR3. TCRdb processed the multiplex PCR reads anew with MiXCR; each CDR3 protein has one entry. The sample has around 760,000 distinct CDR3 sequences, roughly a third seen once. A note on this clonotype: Its target is not known.

This TCR was recovered from a woman between 40 and 55 years old with Graves' hyperthyroidism. This chain connects TRBV10-1 to TRBJ2-1; D is undetermined. Sample: blood. The CDR3 is CASRGPQWDEQFF. The CDR3 coding sequence is TGCGCCAGCAGGGGCCCCCAATGGGATGAGCAGTTCTTC.